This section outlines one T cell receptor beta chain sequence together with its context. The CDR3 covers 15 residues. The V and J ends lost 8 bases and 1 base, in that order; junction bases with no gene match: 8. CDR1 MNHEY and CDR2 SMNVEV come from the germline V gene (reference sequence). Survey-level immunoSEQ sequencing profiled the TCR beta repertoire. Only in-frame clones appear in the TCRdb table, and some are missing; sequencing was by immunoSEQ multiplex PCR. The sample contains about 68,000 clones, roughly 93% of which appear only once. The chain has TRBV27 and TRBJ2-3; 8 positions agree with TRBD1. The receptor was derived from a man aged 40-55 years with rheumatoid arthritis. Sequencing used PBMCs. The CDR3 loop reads CASVATGEGTDTQYF. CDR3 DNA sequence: TGTGCCAGCGTCGCGACAGGGGAAGGCACAGATACGCAGTATTTT.